The rows below give T cell receptor beta chains drawn from one sample of a study of CD8 T cells in ankylosing spondylitis. TCRdb re-analysed the 5' RACE reads in MiXCR, keeping a single row per CDR3 protein. Among hundreds of thousands of distinct CDR3 sequences listed, 20% to 30% were seen once. The specimen sequenced was blood, either unsorted or a sorted T cell fraction (not recorded which). These TCRs come from a male donor with ankylosing spondylitis. Both conserved end residues are part of each CDR3. The D gene is left open where the match is weak.

d_call,j_call,v_call,cdr3_aa
NA,TRBJ2-1,TRBV5-1,CASSYGLGGVNEQFF
NA,TRBJ2-3,TRBV29-1,CSVGFGDTQYF
NA,TRBJ2-2,TRBV12-3/TRBV12-4,CASRRFGELFF
TRBD2,TRBJ2-1,TRBV20-1,CSARAGGGNEQFF
NA,TRBJ2-5,TRBV12-3/TRBV12-4,CASSLDLYQETQYF
NA,TRBJ2-3,TRBV6-2/TRBV6-3,CASSYSTTLAASTDTQYF
TRBD2,TRBJ2-2,TRBV11-3,CASSPRPGGTSTGELFF
NA,TRBJ2-5,TRBV11-2,CASSFRDVSETQYF
NA,TRBJ1-1,TRBV5-1,CASSLAKGEAFF
NA,TRBJ1-2,TRBV3-1,CASSPDGWNYGYTF
NA,TRBJ2-7,TRBV18,CASSPDPTPLEYF
NA,TRBJ2-1,TRBV5-1,CASSLDSVYNEQFF
TRBD2,TRBJ2-3,TRBV7-2,CASSLGLAGKIDTQYF
TRBD2,TRBJ2-3,TRBV5-1,CASSLVALAGTDTQYF
NA,TRBJ1-4,TRBV15,CATSRETGSKEKLFF
NA,TRBJ1-2,TRBV6-5,CASSYGGDDYGYTF
TRBD1,TRBJ2-1,TRBV7-9,CATLKAASGQGRNEQFF
NA,TRBJ2-2,TRBV5-1,CASAPGAPNTGELFF
NA,TRBJ1-2,TRBV4-2,CASSPVGDASNYGYTF
NA,TRBJ2-1,TRBV29-1,CSVGPGQSYVEQFF
TRBD2,TRBJ2-2,TRBV20-1,CSASPIGGRGNTGELFF
TRBD1,TRBJ1-1,TRBV15,CATSTGTGGPDTEAFF
TRBD2,TRBJ2-1,TRBV27,CASSPSGGFVAYNEQFF
NA,TRBJ1-2,TRBV7-8,CASSLYPYQGYTF
TRBD2,TRBJ2-7,TRBV9,CASSVVPDLAAIYEQYF
NA,TRBJ1-2,TRBV6-6,CASSALGTYGYTF